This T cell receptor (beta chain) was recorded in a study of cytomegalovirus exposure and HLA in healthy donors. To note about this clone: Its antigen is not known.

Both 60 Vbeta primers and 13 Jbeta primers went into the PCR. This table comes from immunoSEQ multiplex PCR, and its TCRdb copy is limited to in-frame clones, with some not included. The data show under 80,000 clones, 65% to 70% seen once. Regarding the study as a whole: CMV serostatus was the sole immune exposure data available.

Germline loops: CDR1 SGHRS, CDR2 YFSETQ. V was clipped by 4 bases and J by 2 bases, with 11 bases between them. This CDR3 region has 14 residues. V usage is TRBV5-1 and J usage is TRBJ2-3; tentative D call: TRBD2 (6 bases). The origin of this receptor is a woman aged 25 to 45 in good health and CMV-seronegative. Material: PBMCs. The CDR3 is CASSGGLDTDTQYF. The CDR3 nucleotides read TGCGCCAGCAGCGGGGGACTCGACACAGATACGCAGTATTTT.